These 9 T cell receptor beta chains share one sample of origin, sequenced in a study of T cells in Graves' hyperthyroidism and ophthalmopathy. RNA transcripts provided the source from which TCR beta CDR3 regions were amplified. First-round RT-PCR with HTBI primers amplified the TCR CDR3 region. TCRdb reanalysed the multiplex PCR reads using MiXCR and keeps one entry per CDR3 protein. Of approximately 740,000 distinct CDR3 sequences in the sample, around 15% were seen once. Sequenced sample: blood. These receptors were obtained from a woman under 30 with Graves' hyperthyroidism.

The chain employs TRBV4-1 and TRBJ2-1; 9 bases are shared with TRBD1. Germline lookup yields CDR1 MGHRA and CDR2 YSYEKL. Trimming at V came to 4 bases and at J to 4 bases, leaving 8 bases not matched to a gene. CDR3 length equals 16 residues. The CDR3 loop is CASSLGQGNAYNEQFF. The CDR3, as DNA: TGCGCCAGCAGCCTCGGACAGGGGAATGCGTACAATGAGCAGTTCTTC.

This clonotype was counted at least ten times. The V call is TRBV18, the J call TRBJ1-2; 9 bases are a match to TRBD1. The CDR3 runs 16 residues. Germline CDR1 reads KGHSH; CDR2 reads LQKENI. V gave up 2 bases and J gave up 2 bases; unmatched junction bases: 6. CDR3: CASSPGTGQGNYGYTF. Written as DNA, the CDR3 is TGTGCCAGCTCACCAGGCACGGGACAGGGAAACTATGGCTACACCTTC. The full variable domain, its missing parts supplied by reference TRBV18 and TRBJ1-2, is NAGVMQNPRHLVRRRGQEARLRCSPMKGHSHVYWYRQLPEEGLKFMVYLQKENIIDESGMPKERFSAEFPKEGPSILRIQQVVRGDSAAYFCASSPGTGQGNYGYTFGSGTRLTVV.

This chain uses TRBV6-1 with TRBJ1-2; D perhaps matches TRBD1 (5 bases). The CDR3 runs 11 residues. From germline, CDR1 is MNHNS and CDR2 SASEGT. V was trimmed by 8 bases and J by 8 bases, leaving 12 bases between them. This CDR3 is CASGQGRGYTF. The CDR3 DNA follows: TGTGCCAGCGGTCAGGGTCGGGGCTACACCTTC.

The CDR3 here is CASSPPPGDIQYF. Here the CDR3 DNA reads TGTGCCAGCAGTCCCCCCCCGGGAGACATTCAGTACTTC. V gene TRBV7-2 combines with J gene TRBJ2-4; D is perhaps TRBD2 (6 bases). The CDR3 is 13 residues long. Germline V gene lookup returns CDR1 SGHTA and CDR2 FQGNSA. V lost 6 bases and J lost 8, with 14 bases in between.

The chain's CDR3 is CASTPWGTGYNSPLHF. As DNA, the CDR3 is TGTGCCAGCACCCCATGGGGGACAGGTTATAATTCACCCCTCCACTTT. The chain uses TRBV12-3 or TRBV12-4 and TRBJ1-6, with TRBD1 identical over 8 bases. The CDR3 spans 16 residues. V shed 7 bases, J shed 4 bases, and the junction held 9 bases outside the gene matches.

In its sample, this clonotype was seen many times. The chain uses TRBV12-3 or TRBV12-4 and TRBJ2-1; D not certain. The CDR3 contains 13 residues. The V end lost 4 bases, the J end lost 6 bases, and 10 bases lay between the germline ends. This CDR3 is CASSSSGFNEQFF. As DNA, the CDR3 is TGTGCCAGCAGTTCTAGTGGGTTCAATGAGCAGTTCTTC.

The CDR3 DNA follows: TGTGCCAGTAGTATAGGGGCTGCTGGAAACACCATATATTTT. Its translation: CASSIGAAGNTIYF. This chain uses TRBV19 with TRBJ1-3; D gene unclear. From germline, CDR1 is LNHDA and CDR2 SQIVND (reference sequence). Trimming shortened V by 1 base and J by 2 bases, and 6 bases separated the two germline ends. CDR3 size: 14 residues.

The genes are TRBV18 and TRBJ1-3; D remains ambiguous. CDR1 and CDR2 from the germline V gene are KGHSH and LQKENI. Trimming pared 3 bases from V and 4 bases from J, leaving 10 bases between. The CDR3 runs to 14 residues. The DNA of the CDR3 is TGTGCCAGCTCACCCGAGACGTACGGAAACACCATATATTTT. Its protein product is CASSPETYGNTIYF.

The rearrangement joins TRBV20-1 to TRBJ2-7; no definite D call. The V end lost 6 bases, the J end lost 4 bases, and 10 bases lay between the germline ends. The CDR3 covers 11 residues. Germline V gene sequence: CDR1 DFQATT, CDR2 SNEGSKA (reference sequence). CDR3 residues: CSALTEYEQYF. CDR3 nucleotide sequence: TGCAGTGCCCTTACAGAGTACGAGCAGTACTTC.